This T cell receptor beta chain stems from a study of untreated major depressive disorder (dated by TCRdb to 2017 to 2018). A note on the overall study: A cross-sectional case-control design was used to compare T cell phenotype and TCR repertoire between antidepressant-free major depressive disorder patients and individually matched non-depressed controls. Sequencing followed up flow-cytometry Vbeta 5.1, Vbeta 11 and Vbeta 22 usage differences observed in the whole cohort. What the research found in general, with its limitations: A comparatively small study sample was produced by the strict matching and exclusion criteria, and the generalizability of findings was thereby limited. Higher TRBV05-01 (Vbeta 5.1) usage among CD4+ T cells of depressed patients compared with controls was confirmed by sequencing, with p = 0.040 in a one-tailed test. In every sequenced subject, the top five TRBV05-01 clones were all identified as private clones. In the sequencing data, TRBV25-01 and TRBV02-01 usage was found to follow the flow-cytometry pattern, although statistical significance was not reached. For the sequencing comparisons, one-tailed planned tests were applied to only three preselected Vbeta families.

For sex, age, current smoking status and body mass index, every depressed patient had a pairwise-matched non-depressed control. Every participant in the study was of European descent. No current or lifetime mood disorder was present in controls, and Quick Inventory of Depressive Symptoms-Self Report scores of 5 or less were recorded for controls. All participants were excluded for major medical conditions, Axis I/II comorbidities, regular medication or illicit drug use, or drinking over 100 g alcohol weekly. From each participant, around 29 ml of peripheral blood was collected into EDTA tubes. CD4+ T cells were purified from thawed PBMCs by magnetic negative selection with the BD IMag Human CD4 T Lymphocyte Enrichment Set. Flow cytometry confirmed that the CD4+ enrichment method typically gave 85% to 95% purity. A subgroup of a few case-control pairs, chosen blind to the chemokine receptor expression and flow-cytometric repertoire skewing results, underwent TCRbeta sequencing. All blood samples were drawn in the morning at 8:00 a.m., and PBMCs were separated by Ficoll-Hypaque gradient centrifugation. Until being assayed, PBMCs were kept in liquid nitrogen after cryopreservation by gradual cooling to -80 degrees C.

The Qiagen DNeasy Blood and Tissue Kit was used to extract total genomic DNA from the purified CD4+ T cells. Using immunoSEQ immunosequencing protocols, the TCRbeta CDR3 region, as defined by IMGT, was amplified and sequenced. As for how the authors treated the data: Raw sequence data were preprocessed by the immunoSEQ service for PCR and sequencing error correction. Data were loaded into the immunoSEQ Analyzer and further analyzed with VDJtools v1.0.7. The paired Wilcoxon signed-rank test was used to test for differences between patients and controls. In its TCRdb copy, this immuneACCESS table keeps in-frame sequences only and misses some clones. Where compared with another copy, unresolved V genes explain less than half of these, and the others have no known cause. V and J calls and clone size come straight from that table; D and trimming were deduced from the DNA. Recorded for this sample are about 20,000 clones; roughly 86% of them occurred a single time. The ten most abundant clones make up 5.1% of the sample.

On this clone itself: No cognate antigen has been identified for it. No per-base quality is available; no much larger clone lies one base away.

The CDR3 covers 15 residues, taking in both the cysteine and the phenylalanine. The DNA shown is the 45-base CDR3, in frame from base 1. Compared with germline, V lacks 2 bases and J lacks 5 bases; bases without a gene match: 7. The CDR1 and CDR2 encoded by the germline V gene are KGHSH and LQKENI. This sequence uses TRBV18 and TRBJ2-7; 9 central nucleotides agree with TRBD2. Sequenced input: CD4+ T cells from PBMCs. This sequence originates from a woman aged 30 to 39 in good health. The nucleotide sequence reads TGTGCCAGCTCACCAGAAGCTAGCGGGGTCAACGAGCAGTACTTC. It is translated as CASSPEASGVNEQYF.